This T cell receptor (beta chain) was profiled in a study of human T cells and chemical hapten exposure. Study as a whole: Patches with 0.01% DPC went on the upper back, and the tests were read at 6 days. Findings and limits, study-wide: The study found that DPC sensitization did not change TCRs above 1 in 1000 frequency. Compared with pre-sensitization or healthy control sets, expanded TCRs clustered more.

TCRdb ran MiXCR on the RACE reads and lists one entry per CDR3 protein. The sample holds around 340,000 distinct CDR3 sequences, around 7% seen once. As to this clonotype: Its antigen is not known.

As for time point: patch test 1, 2 weeks after DPC sensitization. Treatment here: therapeutic diphenylcyclopropenone sensitization with weekly scalp DPC. Whole blood, unfractionated, served as the material for total RNA extraction. The germline V gene encodes CDR1 SGHVS and CDR2 FQNEAQ. The J segment lost 8 bases and the V segment lost 5 bases, leaving 14 bases of the junction unmatched. The CDR3 loop spans 16 amino acids. This specimen was whole blood, taken in connection with sensitization to the hapten diphenylcyclopropenone (DPC). The V and J genes are TRBV7-8 and TRBJ1-4; 7 bases map to TRBD1. The TCR originated in a woman in her late teens or twenties with alopecia areata. Some clones in this sample may be carry-over from other donors' samples. CDR3: CASSLVQGVMHEKLFF. The CDR3 bases are TGTGCCAGCAGCCTGGTGCAGGGGGTAATGCACGAAAAACTGTTTTTT.